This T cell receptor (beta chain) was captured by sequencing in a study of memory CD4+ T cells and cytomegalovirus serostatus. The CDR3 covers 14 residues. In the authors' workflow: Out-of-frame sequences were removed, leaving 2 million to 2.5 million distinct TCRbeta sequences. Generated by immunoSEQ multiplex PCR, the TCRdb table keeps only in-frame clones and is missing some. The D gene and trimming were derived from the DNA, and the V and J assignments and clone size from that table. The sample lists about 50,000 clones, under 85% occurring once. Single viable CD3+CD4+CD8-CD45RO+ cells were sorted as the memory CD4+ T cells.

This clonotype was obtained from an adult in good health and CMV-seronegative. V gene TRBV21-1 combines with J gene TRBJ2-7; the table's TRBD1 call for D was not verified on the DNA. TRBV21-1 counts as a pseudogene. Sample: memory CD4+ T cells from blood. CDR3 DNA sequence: TGTGCCAGCGGGAGGGGACAGGGTAGCCACGAGCAGTACTTC. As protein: CASGRGQGSHEQYF.